The entry below gives a single T cell receptor (beta chain) sequence along with its context. Measured with immunoSEQ multiplex PCR; TCRdb has only the in-frame clones, and not every one. Among some 140,000 clones, around 90% were seen once, and the ten largest hold around 3.2%. The record originates from a study of T cell responses to AZD1222 COVID-19 vaccine. This specimen was peripheral blood, taken on day 0 of AZD1222 vaccination. The TCR sequence derives from an adult in good health.

CDR3 in amino acids: CASSQDRVGTGELFF. For the CDR3, the DNA is TGTGCCAGCAGTCAGGACAGGGTAGGAACCGGGGAGCTGTTTTTT. The gene calls are TRBV27 and TRBJ2-2, with TRBD1 matching over 8 bases. Per germline, CDR1 MNHEY and CDR2 SMNVEV (reference sequence). With V trimmed by 5 bases and J by 5 bases, 7 bases remained unmatched. The CDR3 has 15 amino acids.